This TCR beta chain was retrieved from a study of molecular identifiers for immune sequencing clone quantification. Study-wide results and caveats: Identical TCR molecules can share a barcode, and this sharing could underestimate highly expanded clone sizes.

Worth noting for this clonotype: Its antigen remains unknown. One end of the junction fails to match germline, which may point to a read error.

CDR3 length: 11 residues. Germline-derived CDR1 and CDR2 are MNHEY and SMNVEV (reference sequence). Listed TCR primers and previously described methods were used for bulk TCR libraries. TCRdb recomputed calls from the PCR reads with MiXCR, one row per CDR3 protein. The sample carries about 320,000 distinct CDR3 sequences, around a fifth recorded once. Sorting defined naive CD8 T cells as CD8+CD4-CCR7+CD45RA+. Sequencing was carried out using naive CD8+ T cells from blood, with Jurkat cell RNA spiked in. Subset indicated: FACS-sorted CD8+CD4-CCR7+CD45RA+ naive T cells. This sequence was found in a human donor in good health. Some libraries in this study had Jurkat cell RNA spiked in. This chain links TRBV27 with TRBJ2-7; D is ambiguous. CDR3: CASSSSYKQYF. CDR3 in DNA: TGTGCCAGCAGTTCTTCCTACAAGCAGTACTTC.